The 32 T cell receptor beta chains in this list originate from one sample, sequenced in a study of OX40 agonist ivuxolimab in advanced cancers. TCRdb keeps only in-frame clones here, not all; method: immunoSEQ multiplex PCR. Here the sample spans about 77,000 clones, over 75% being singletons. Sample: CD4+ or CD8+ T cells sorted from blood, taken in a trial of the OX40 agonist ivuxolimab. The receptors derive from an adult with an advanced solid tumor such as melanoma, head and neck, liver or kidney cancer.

CDR3 residues: CASKVSALRDDGYTF. The CDR3 DNA reads as TGTGCCAGTAAGGTTTCAGCTTTGAGGGATGATGGCTACACCTTC. The rearrangement links TRBV19 to TRBJ1-2; no reliable D call. The V gene's germline CDR1 is LNHDA and CDR2 SQIVND (reference sequence). The V end lost 7 bases, the J end lost 6 bases, and 21 bases lay between the germline ends. CDR3 size: 15 residues.

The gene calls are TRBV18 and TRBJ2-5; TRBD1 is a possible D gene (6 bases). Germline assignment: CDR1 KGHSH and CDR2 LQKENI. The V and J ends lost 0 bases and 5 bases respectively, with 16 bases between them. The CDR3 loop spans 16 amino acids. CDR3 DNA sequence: TGTGCCAGCTCACCACCGATGACACCAAGGGGGGAGACCCAGTACTTC. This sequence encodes CASSPPMTPRGETQYF.

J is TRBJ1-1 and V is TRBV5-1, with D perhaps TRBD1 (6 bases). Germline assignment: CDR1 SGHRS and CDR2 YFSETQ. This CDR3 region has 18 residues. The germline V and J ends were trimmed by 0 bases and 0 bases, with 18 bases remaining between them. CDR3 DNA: TGCGCCAGCAGCTTGGCCTACTGGACAGAGCCTTTGAACACTGAAGCTTTCTTT. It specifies CASSLAYWTEPLNTEAFF.

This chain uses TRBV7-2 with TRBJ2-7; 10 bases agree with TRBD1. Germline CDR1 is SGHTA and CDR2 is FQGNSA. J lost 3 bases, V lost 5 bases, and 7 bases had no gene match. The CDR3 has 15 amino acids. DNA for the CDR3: TGTGCCAGCAGCGCTCGACAGGGGGCCAACTACGAGCAGTACTTC. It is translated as CASSARQGANYEQYF.

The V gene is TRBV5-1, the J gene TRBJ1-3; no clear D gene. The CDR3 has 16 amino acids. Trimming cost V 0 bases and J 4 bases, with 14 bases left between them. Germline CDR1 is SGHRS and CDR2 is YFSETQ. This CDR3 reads CASSLVGSLGGNTIYF. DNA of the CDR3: TGCGCCAGCAGCTTGGTGGGCTCTCTTGGGGGAAACACCATATATTTT. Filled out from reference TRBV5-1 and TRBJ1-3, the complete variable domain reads KAGVTQTPRYLIKTRGQQVTLSCSPISGHRSVSWYQQTPGQGLQFLFEYFSETQRNKGNFPGRFSGRQFSNSRSEMNVSTLELGDSALYLCASSLVGSLGGNTIYFGEGSWLTVV.

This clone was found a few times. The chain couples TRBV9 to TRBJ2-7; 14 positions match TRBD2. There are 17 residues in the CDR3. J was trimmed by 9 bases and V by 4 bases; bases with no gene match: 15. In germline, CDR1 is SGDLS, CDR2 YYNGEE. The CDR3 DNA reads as TGTGCCAGCAGCACTGGGACTAGCGGGGGCCATTGGGGCGCGCAGTACTTC. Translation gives CASSTGTSGGHWGAQYF.

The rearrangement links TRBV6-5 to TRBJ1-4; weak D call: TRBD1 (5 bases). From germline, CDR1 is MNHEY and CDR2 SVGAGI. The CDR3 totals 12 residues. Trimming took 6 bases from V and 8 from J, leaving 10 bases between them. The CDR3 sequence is CASRNDREKLFF. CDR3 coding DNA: TGTGCCAGCAGGAACGACAGAGAAAAACTGTTTTTT.

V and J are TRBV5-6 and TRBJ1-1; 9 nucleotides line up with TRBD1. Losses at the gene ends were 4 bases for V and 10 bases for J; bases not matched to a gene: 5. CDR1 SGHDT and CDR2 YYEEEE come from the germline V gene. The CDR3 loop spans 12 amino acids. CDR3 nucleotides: TGTGCCAGCAGCCCCCGGGACAGGGTAGCTTTCTTT. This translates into CASSPRDRVAFF. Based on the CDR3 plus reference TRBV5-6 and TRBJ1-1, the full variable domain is DAGVTQSPTHLIKTRGQQVTLRCSPKSGHDTVSWYQQALGQGPQFIFQYYEEEERQRGNFPDRFSGHQFPNYSSELNVNALLLGDSALYLCASSPRDRVAFFGQGTRLTVV.

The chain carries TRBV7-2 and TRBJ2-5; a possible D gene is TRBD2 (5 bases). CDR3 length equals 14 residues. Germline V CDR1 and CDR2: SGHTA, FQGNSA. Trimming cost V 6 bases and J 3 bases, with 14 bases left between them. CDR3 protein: CASRTGRGKETQYF. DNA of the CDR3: TGTGCCAGCAGAACCGGCCGAGGGAAAGAGACCCAGTACTTC.

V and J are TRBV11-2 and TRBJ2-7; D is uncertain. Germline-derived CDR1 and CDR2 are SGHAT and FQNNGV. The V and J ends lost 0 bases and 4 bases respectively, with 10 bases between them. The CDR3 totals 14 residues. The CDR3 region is CASSLEDALYEQYF. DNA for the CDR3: TGTGCCAGCAGCTTAGAGGACGCGCTTTACGAGCAGTACTTC.

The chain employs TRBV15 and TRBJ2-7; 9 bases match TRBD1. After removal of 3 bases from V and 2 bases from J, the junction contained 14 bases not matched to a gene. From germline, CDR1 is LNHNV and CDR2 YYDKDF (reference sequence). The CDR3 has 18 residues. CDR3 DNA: TGTGCCACCAGCAGGGAACGTCGAACAGGGGGCAGCGCCTACGAGCAGTACTTC. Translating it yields CATSRERRTGGSAYEQYF.

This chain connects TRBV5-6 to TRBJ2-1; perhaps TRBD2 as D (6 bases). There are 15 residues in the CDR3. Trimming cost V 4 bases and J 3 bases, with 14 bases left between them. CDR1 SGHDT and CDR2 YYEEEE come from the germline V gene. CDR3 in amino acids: CASSRERGLYNEQFF. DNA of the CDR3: TGTGCCAGCAGCAGGGAGAGGGGACTCTACAATGAGCAGTTCTTC.

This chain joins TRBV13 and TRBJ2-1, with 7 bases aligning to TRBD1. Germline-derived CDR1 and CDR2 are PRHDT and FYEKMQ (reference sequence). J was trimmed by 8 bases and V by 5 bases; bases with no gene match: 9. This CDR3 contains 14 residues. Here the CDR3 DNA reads TGTGCCAGCAGCGATTGGACAGGCGGGCATGAGCAGTTCTTC. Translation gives CASSDWTGGHEQFF.

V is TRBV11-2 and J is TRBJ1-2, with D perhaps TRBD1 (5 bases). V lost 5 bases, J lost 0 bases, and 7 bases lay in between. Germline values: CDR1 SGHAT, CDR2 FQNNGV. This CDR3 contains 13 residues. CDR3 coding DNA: TGTGCCAGCAGCGAGACAGCTAACTATGGCTACACCTTC. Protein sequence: CASSETANYGYTF. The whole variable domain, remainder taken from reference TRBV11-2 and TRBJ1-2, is EAGVAQSPRYKIIEKRQSVAFWCNPISGHATLYWYQQILGQGPKLLIQFQNNGVVDDSQLPKDRFSAERLKGVDSTLKIQPAKLEDSAVYLCASSETANYGYTFGSGTRLTVV.

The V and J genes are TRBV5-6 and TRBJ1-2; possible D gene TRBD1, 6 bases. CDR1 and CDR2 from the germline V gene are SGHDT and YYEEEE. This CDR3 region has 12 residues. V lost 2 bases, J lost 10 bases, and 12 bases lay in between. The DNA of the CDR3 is TGTGCCAGCAGCTTCACAGGGCTTGACTACACCTTC. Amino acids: CASSFTGLDYTF.

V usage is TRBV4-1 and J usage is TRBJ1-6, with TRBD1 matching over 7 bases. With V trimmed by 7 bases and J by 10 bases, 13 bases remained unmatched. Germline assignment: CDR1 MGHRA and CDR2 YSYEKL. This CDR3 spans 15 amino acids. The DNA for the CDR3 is TGCGCCAGCAACGAGCACAGGGGAAGAAAATCACCCCTCCACTTT. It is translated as CASNEHRGRKSPLHF.

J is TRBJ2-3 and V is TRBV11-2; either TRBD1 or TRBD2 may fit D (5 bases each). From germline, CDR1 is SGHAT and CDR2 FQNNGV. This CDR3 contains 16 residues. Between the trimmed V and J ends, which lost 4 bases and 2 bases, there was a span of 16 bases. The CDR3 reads CASSSRGPQSTDTQYF. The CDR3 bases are TGTGCCAGCAGCTCCCGGGGCCCACAGTCCACAGATACGCAGTATTTT.

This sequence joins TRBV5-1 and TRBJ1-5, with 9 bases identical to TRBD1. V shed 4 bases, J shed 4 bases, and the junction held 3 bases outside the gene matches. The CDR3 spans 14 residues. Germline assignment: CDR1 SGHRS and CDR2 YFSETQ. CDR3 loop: CASSPGTGNQPQHF. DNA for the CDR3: TGCGCCAGCAGCCCAGGGACAGGGAATCAGCCCCAGCATTTT.

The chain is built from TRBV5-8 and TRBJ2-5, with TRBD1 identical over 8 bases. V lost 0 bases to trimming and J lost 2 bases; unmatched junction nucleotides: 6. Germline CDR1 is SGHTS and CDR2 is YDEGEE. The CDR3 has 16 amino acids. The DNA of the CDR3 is TGTGCCAGCAGCTTGGGGGGTAGGACAGGGCAAGAGACCCAGTACTTC. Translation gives CASSLGGRTGQETQYF.

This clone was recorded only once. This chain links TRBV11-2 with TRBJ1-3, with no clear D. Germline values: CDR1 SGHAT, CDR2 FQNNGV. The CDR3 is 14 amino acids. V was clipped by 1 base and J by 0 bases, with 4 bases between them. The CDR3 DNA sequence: TGTGCCAGCAGCTTAGGCAGCTCTGGAAACACCATATATTTT. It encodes CASSLGSSGNTIYF.

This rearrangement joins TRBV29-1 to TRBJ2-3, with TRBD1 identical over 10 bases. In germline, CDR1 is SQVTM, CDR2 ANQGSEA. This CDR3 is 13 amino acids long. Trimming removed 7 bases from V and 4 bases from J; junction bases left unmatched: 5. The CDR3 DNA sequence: TGCAGCGCCGGACAGGGGGAAGCAGATACGCAGTATTTT. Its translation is CSAGQGEADTQYF.

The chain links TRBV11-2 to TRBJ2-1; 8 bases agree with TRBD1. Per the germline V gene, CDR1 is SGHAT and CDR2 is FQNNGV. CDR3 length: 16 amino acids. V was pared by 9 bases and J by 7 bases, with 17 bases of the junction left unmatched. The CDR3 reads CASTQGGAGGRNEQFF. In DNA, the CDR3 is TGTGCCAGTACACAAGGAGGGGCAGGGGGCAGGAATGAGCAGTTCTTC.

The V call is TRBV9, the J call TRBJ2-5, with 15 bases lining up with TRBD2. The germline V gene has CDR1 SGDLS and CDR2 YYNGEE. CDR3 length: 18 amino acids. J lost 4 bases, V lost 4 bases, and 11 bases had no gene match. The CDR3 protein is CASSTGLAGGHGLETQYF. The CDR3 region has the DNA TGTGCCAGCAGCACCGGACTAGCGGGGGGGCATGGCTTAGAGACCCAGTACTTC.

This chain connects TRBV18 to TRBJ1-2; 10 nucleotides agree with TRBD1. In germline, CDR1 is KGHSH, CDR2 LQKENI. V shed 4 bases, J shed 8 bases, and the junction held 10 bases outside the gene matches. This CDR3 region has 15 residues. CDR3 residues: CASSLEPGQGSGYTF. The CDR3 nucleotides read TGTGCCAGCTCACTGGAACCGGGACAGGGGAGCGGCTACACCTTC.

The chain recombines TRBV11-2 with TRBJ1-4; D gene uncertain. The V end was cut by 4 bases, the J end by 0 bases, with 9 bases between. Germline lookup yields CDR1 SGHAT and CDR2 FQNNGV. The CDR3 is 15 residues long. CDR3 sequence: CASSSKGATNEKLFF. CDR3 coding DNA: TGTGCCAGCAGCTCCAAGGGCGCAACTAATGAAAAACTGTTTTTT. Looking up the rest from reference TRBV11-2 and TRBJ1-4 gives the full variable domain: EAGVAQSPRYKIIEKRQSVAFWCNPISGHATLYWYQQILGQGPKLLIQFQNNGVVDDSQLPKDRFSAERLKGVDSTLKIQPAKLEDSAVYLCASSSKGATNEKLFFGSGTQLSVL.

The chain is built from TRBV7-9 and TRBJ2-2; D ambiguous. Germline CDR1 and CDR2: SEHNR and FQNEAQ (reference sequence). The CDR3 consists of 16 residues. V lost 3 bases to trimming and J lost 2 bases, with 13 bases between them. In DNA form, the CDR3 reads TGTGCCAGCAGCTTGGTGTCCAGTTTAAACACCGGGGAGCTGTTTTTT. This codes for CASSLVSSLNTGELFF.

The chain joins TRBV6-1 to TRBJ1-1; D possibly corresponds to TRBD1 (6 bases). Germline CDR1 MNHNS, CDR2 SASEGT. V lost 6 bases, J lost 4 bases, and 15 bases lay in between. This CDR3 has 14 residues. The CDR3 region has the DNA TGTGCCAGCAGCCCCTTGGGGACAAGCACTGAAGCTTTCTTT. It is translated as CASSPLGTSTEAFF.

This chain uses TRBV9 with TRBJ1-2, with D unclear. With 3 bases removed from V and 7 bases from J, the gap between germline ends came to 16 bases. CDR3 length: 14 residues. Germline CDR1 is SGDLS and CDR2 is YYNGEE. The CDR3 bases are TGTGCCAGCAGCGCAGGAAACCTGGCTGGTGGCTACACCTTC. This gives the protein CASSAGNLAGGYTF.

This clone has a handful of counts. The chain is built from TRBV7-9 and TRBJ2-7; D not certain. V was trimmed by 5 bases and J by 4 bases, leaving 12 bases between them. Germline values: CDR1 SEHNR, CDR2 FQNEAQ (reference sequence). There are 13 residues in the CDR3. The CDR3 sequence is CASSLIPHYEQYF. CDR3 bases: TGTGCCAGCAGCCTCATCCCGCATTACGAGCAGTACTTC.

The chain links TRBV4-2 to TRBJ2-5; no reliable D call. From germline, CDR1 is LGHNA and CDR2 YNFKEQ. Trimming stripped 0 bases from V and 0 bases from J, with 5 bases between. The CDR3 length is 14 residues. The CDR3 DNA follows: TGTGCCAGCAGCCAAGAAAAGCACCAAGAGACCCAGTACTTC. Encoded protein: CASSQEKHQETQYF.

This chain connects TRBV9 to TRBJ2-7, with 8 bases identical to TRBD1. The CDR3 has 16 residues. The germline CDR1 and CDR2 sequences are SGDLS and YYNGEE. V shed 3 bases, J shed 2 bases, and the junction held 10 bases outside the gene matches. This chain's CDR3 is CASSAGPGQETYEQYF. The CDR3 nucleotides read TGTGCCAGCAGCGCAGGACCGGGACAGGAGACCTACGAGCAGTACTTC.

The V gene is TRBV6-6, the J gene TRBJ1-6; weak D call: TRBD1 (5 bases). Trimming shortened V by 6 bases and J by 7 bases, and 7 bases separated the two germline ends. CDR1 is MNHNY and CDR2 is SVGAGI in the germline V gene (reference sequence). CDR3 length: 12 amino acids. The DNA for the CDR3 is TGTGCCAGCAGAGACAGAAATTCACCCCTCCACTTT. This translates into CASRDRNSPLHF.